Described below is a single T cell receptor (beta chain) sequence and its context. The CDR3 is 14 amino acids. CDR1 is MGHRA, CDR2 YSYEKL, per germline. V was clipped by 4 bases and J by 7 bases; unmatched bases: 5. The data derive from a study of blood T cell repertoires in COVID-19. Original processing methods: Amplification of reference gene primers provided the estimated nucleated cell counts. Profiled with immunoSEQ multiplex PCR; TCRdb holds only in-frame clones, not every one. The V and J calls and the clone size are those of that table, but D and trimming were determined from the DNA. The data hold a few hundred thousand clones, with about 81% observed a single time.

Sequencing was done on a sample of PBMCs or T cells enriched from blood (not recorded which). This chain joins TRBV4-1 and TRBJ1-5; 9 bases match TRBD1. The receptor's source is a man aged 40-49 years who had recovered from COVID-19. This chain's CDR3 is CASSLRTGAQPQHF. The CDR3, as DNA: TGCGCCAGCAGCCTGAGGACAGGGGCGCAGCCCCAGCATTTT.